This section outlines one TCR beta chain sequence together with its context. Its antigen remains unknown. Trimming took 3 bases from V and 5 from J, leaving 14 bases between them. There are 14 residues in the CDR3. TCRdb analysed the RT-PCR reads with MiXCR anew, one entry per CDR3 protein. The table includes more than 700,000 distinct CDR3 sequences, less than 25% detected once. The sample comes from a study of response to subunit inactivated influenza vaccine. Study results and limitations: Authors suggested each seasonal flu vaccination may recruit only limited numbers of new T cells.

Sequenced here: PBMCs from blood, sampled around 5 days after vaccination. The source is a middle-aged man who received an inactivated influenza vaccine. The chain couples TRBV12-3 or TRBV12-4 to TRBJ2-7; no firm D call. The CDR3 nucleotides are TGTGCCAGCAGTTTGCTAGAAATCCCCCACGAGCAGTACTTC. Translated, it gives CASSLLEIPHEQYF.